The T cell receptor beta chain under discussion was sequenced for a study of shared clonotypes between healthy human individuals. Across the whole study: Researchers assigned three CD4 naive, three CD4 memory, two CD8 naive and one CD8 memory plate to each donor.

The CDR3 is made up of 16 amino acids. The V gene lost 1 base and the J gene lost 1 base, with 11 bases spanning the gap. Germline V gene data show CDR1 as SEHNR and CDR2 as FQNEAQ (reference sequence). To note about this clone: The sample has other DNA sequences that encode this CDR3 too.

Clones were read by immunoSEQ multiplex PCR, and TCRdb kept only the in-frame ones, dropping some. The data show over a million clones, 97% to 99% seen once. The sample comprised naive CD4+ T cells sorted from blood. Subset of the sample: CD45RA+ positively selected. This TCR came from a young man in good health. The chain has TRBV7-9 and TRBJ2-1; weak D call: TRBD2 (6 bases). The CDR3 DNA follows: TGTGCCAGCAGCTTAGGGGCAGGGAGGTCCTACAATGAGCAGTTCTTC. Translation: CASSLGAGRSYNEQFF.